The clone carrying this T cell receptor (beta chain) has a handful of counts. As yet, its antigen is unknown. Harvested at least 2 cm beyond the tumor margin, adjacent lung showed no atypia. The data were taken from a study of T cells in localized non-small cell lung cancer. Study-level findings and limits: Exceeding tumor, uninvolved adjacent lung had the highest T cell clonality.

The data were produced by immunoSEQ multiplex PCR, yet TCRdb's version contains in-frame clones alone and is incomplete. The sample carries some 6,700 clones, approximately 15% recorded once. Germline lookup yields CDR1 MNHGY and CDR2 SAAAGT. Germline trimming cut 7 bases from V and 6 bases from J; bases unmatched to any gene: 3. There are 12 residues in the CDR3. This chain links TRBV6-8 with TRBJ2-7; 10 bases are shared with TRBD1. Sequenced here: normal lung tissue next to the tumor, sampled before any cancer treatment. The receptor was derived from a male donor older than 55 with stage II squamous cell lung carcinoma. The DNA of the CDR3 is TGTGCCAGCACCCGGACAGGGGGCGAGCAGTACTTC. Translation gives CASTRTGGEQYF.